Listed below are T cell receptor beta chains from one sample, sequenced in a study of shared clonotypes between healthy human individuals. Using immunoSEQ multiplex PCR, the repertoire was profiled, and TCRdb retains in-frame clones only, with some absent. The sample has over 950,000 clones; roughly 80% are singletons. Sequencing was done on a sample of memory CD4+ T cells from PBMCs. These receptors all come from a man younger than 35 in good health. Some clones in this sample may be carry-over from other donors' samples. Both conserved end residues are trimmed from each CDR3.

AWSLSGYNEQF | TRBJ2-1 | TRBV30
ASSVDHRVAFNEQF | TRBJ2-1 | TRBV9
ASSLVGGSGSEAF | TRBJ1-1 | TRBV5-4
ASSESRRGAGDWDTNTQY | TRBJ2-3 | TRBV2
ASRGQPVSGNTIY | TRBJ1-3 | TRBV5-1
ASSAYNRGQPQH | TRBJ1-5 | TRBV7-2
ASSLDRGDYNEQF | TRBJ2-1 | TRBV11-1
ASSLAGTFTGQY | TRBJ2-7 | TRBV7-2
ASSEAPAATSWGSPLH | TRBJ1-6 | TRBV6-1
ASSFSSGRAAYEQY | TRBJ2-7 | TRBV5-1
ASSLSPSYEQY | TRBJ2-7 | TRBV5-1
ASVRGGTIGNTIY | TRBJ1-3 | TRBV7-8
AWTNGGTSGYEQY | TRBJ2-7 | TRBV30
ASSRRWETQY | TRBJ2-5 | TRBV7-6
ASRLDRGGGELF | TRBJ2-2 | TRBV6-1
ASSLTSGRGEQF | TRBJ2-1 | TRBV5-8
ASSQDPSGIDTQY | TRBJ2-3 | TRBV4-1
ASSTTGPPTYEQY | TRBJ2-7 | TRBV19
ASSNRAITDTQY | TRBJ2-3 | TRBV14
ASSRGQERQPQH | TRBJ1-5 | TRBV18
AISESRGLAGSYNEQF | TRBJ2-1 | TRBV10-3
ASSLALTGQGEGWF | TRBJ2-1 | TRBV5-1
ASSPDREVLGVTQY | TRBJ2-5 | TRBV11-2
ASSFVEGGKGYT | TRBJ1-2 | TRBV5-1
ASSPGVSTEAF | TRBJ1-1 | TRBV2
ASSAIEPYSNQPQH | TRBJ1-5 | TRBV2
ASSPQGQFQETQY | TRBJ2-5 | TRBV18
ASGGWGPHQPQH | TRBJ1-5 | TRBV6-1
ASSIPPPSYT | TRBJ1-2 | TRBV6-1
SAEHNEQF | TRBJ2-1 | TRBV29-1
ASISLLNTEAF | TRBJ1-1 | TRBV19
ASSLVAGWEGPNIQY | TRBJ2-4 | TRBV11-2